The 10 T cell receptor beta chains in this list originate from one sample, sequenced in a study of cytomegalovirus exposure and HLA in healthy donors. The PCR was carried out with 60 Vbeta primers and 13 Jbeta primers. The protocol was immunoSEQ multiplex PCR, while the TCRdb copy is restricted to in-frame clones and leaves out a portion. The sample spans 130,000 or so clones; the ten largest clones claim about 1.5%. Source material: PBMCs. All receptors derive from a woman aged 40 to 55 in good health and CMV-seropositive.

This sequence joins TRBV2 and TRBJ1-5; D is possibly TRBD1 (5 bases). Looked up from germline, CDR1 is SNHLY and CDR2 is FYNNEI. CDR3 length equals 14 residues. The V gene lost 4 bases and the J gene lost 4 bases, with 11 bases spanning the gap. The CDR3 loop is CASSADGGNQPQHF. The CDR3 nucleotides read TGTGCCAGCAGTGCCGACGGGGGGAATCAGCCCCAGCATTTT.

V is TRBV6-1 and J is TRBJ2-5, with 7 bases matching TRBD2. The CDR3 sequence is 14 residues long. Germline lookup yields CDR1 MNHNS and CDR2 SASEGT. V lost 3 bases and J lost 4; bases outside the gene matches: 5. CDR3 in amino acids: CASSDGRGGETQYF. DNA for the CDR3: TGTGCCAGCAGTGATGGGAGGGGTGGAGAGACCCAGTACTTC.

CDR3 DNA sequence: TGTGCCAGCAGCCACACGACAGGGACTAATTCACCCCTCCACTTT. Translating gives CASSHTTGTNSPLHF. The V gene is TRBV14, the J gene TRBJ1-6; 7 bases match TRBD1. This CDR3 contains 15 residues. J gave up 6 bases and V 3 bases, and 5 bases lay outside the gene matches. Germline CDR1 SGHDN, CDR2 FVKESK.

A remark on this clone: One end of the junction fails to match germline, which may point to a read error. This chain links TRBV7-8 with TRBJ2-7; weak D call: TRBD1 (6 bases). CDR3 size: 15 residues. Germline V gene lookup returns CDR1 SGHVS and CDR2 FQNEAQ. The CDR3 DNA follows: TGTGCCAGCAGCTTGGGTCGGACAGTAACCTACAAGCAGTACTTC. Its protein is CASSLGRTVTYKQYF.

The rearrangement links TRBV27 to TRBJ2-3; 9 bases agree with TRBD1. J gave up 1 base and V 2 bases, and 10 bases lay outside the gene matches. CDR3 length equals 18 residues. The germline gives CDR1 MNHEY, CDR2 SMNVEV (reference sequence). The CDR3 coding sequence is TGTGCCAGCAGTTTAGGGACAGGGTGGAGTGGTGGCACAGATACGCAGTATTTT. Its protein is CASSLGTGWSGGTDTQYF.

The gene calls are TRBV6-6 and TRBJ2-5; 10 bases map to TRBD1. TRBJ2-7 explains the end of the DNA better; the J call may be wrong. Looked up from germline, CDR1 is MNHNY and CDR2 is SVGAGI (reference sequence). CDR3 size: 14 residues. CDR3 nucleotides: TGTGCCAGCAGCCGACAGGGGGCGGCGGACGAGCAGTACTTC. Protein product: CASSRQGAADEQYF.

The chain couples TRBV5-1 to TRBJ1-1; 7 bases map to TRBD1. From germline, CDR1 is SGHRS and CDR2 YFSETQ. Germline trimming cut 0 bases from V and 3 bases from J; bases unmatched to any gene: 8. The CDR3 is 16 residues long. The CDR3 here is CASSLAHGGQYTEAFF. The CDR3 coding sequence is TGCGCCAGCAGCTTGGCCCATGGGGGACAGTACACTGAAGCTTTCTTT. Using reference TRBV5-1 and TRBJ1-1 for the parts outside the CDR3, the full variable domain is KAGVTQTPRYLIKTRGQQVTLSCSPISGHRSVSWYQQTPGQGLQFLFEYFSETQRNKGNFPGRFSGRQFSNSRSEMNVSTLELGDSALYLCASSLAHGGQYTEAFFGQGTRLTVV.

The V gene is TRBV10-3, the J gene TRBJ2-1; TRBD2 matches 15 bases. This CDR3 has 16 residues. The ends lost 8 bases at V and 2 bases at J; junction bases unmatched: 4. Germline V gene sequence: CDR1 ENHRY, CDR2 SYGVKD. CDR3 in DNA: TGTGCCATCGGACTAGCGGGAGGGGAAACCTACAATGAGCAGTTCTTC. It yields the protein CAIGLAGGETYNEQFF.

V gene TRBV11-3 combines with J gene TRBJ2-7; D may be TRBD2 (5 bases). V lost 5 bases, J lost 4 bases, and 12 bases lay in between. The V gene's germline CDR1 is SGHNT and CDR2 YENEEA. The CDR3 is made up of 13 amino acids. In nucleotides, the CDR3 is TGTGCCAGCAGCCGCGGGTCGGATTACGAGCAGTACTTC. As protein: CASSRGSDYEQYF.

The chain uses TRBV6-5 and TRBJ2-4; possible D gene TRBD2, 5 bases. CDR1 and CDR2 from the germline V gene are MNHEY and SVGAGI. Trimming cost V 6 bases and J 9 bases, with 18 bases left between them. The CDR3 covers 14 residues. CDR3 region: CASSPIGVLGIQYF. For the CDR3, the DNA is TGTGCCAGCAGCCCGATCGGGGTTTTGGGCATTCAGTACTTC.